Below, one T cell receptor beta chain is given with its context. Its antigen is unidentified. The data belong to a study of T cell repertoires in cytomegalovirus infection. Turning to the study itself: A matching HLA type, together with CMV infection, was signaled by public TCR beta signatures. Study outcomes and limitations: The response measured ex vivo was dominated by TCR beta clonotypes (HLA-C-restricted and CMV-specific). The cumulative frequency of public TCR beta families identified carriers of CMV plus the relevant HLA.

The CDR3 totals 16 residues. V dropped 7 bases and J dropped 0 bases, with 16 bases sitting between them. Germline V gene sequence: CDR1 MDHEN, CDR2 SYDVKM. TCRdb called the reads again in MiXCR, with one record for every CDR3 protein. Of around 630,000 distinct CDR3 sequences in the sample, approximately 24% are singletons; the top ten hold roughly 8%. Sequencing input: CD8+ T cells from PBMCs. The chain carries TRBV28 and TRBJ1-5, with no clear D. This clonotype was sampled from a human donor in good health (CMV status not recorded). Some clones in this sample may be carry-over from other donors' samples. CDR3 sequence: CASKLSPADSNQPQHF. The CDR3 DNA follows: TGTGCCAGCAAATTAAGCCCGGCCGATAGCAATCAGCCCCAGCATTTT.